This T cell receptor beta chain comes out of a study of CD8+ T cells in alopecia areata (dated by TCRdb to the late 2010s). General notes on the study: The treated patients, all with moderate-to-severe alopecia areata, were enrolled in an open-label pilot trial of oral tofacitinib given at 5 to 10 mg twice daily. Tofacitinib was given for 6 to 18 months, followed by 6 months of follow-up off drug to assess delayed response and recurrence. Disease severity in treated patients was measured with the SALT score, which quantifies the percentage of affected scalp surface area. The study used high-throughput TCRbeta sequencing to examine T cell clonal expansion in alopecia areata, in both the C3H/HeJ mouse model and human patients. Human TCRbeta sequencing covered scalp tissue and sorted CD4+ and CD8+ peripheral blood T cells from patchy and totalis/universalis alopecia areata patients and healthy controls. Patients on tofacitinib were biopsied at baseline and after 4 and 24 weeks of treatment, and several of the patients also had a later scalp biopsy. Scalp clonality was compared among normal scalp (n=4), patchy alopecia areata scalp (n=8), and alopecia totalis/universalis scalp (n=8). RNA came from the PAXgene miRNA kit for fixed scalp, the miRNeasy kit for PBMCs, and the RNeasy kit for mouse skin. TCRbeta CDR3 regions were amplified by immunoSEQ multiplex PCR with 35 Vbeta forward and 13 Jbeta reverse primers.

Points the paper makes about the study in general: Resident alphabeta T cells in normal human skin are also sequenced, complicating scalp TCR repertoire analysis, unlike mouse skin dominated by gammadelta T cells. Compared with normal scalp, lesional scalp, particularly in alopecia totalis/universalis, had higher clonality and more expanded CD8+ clones, which suggests antigenic drive. During tofacitinib treatment, many expanded lesional clones remained in scalp and blood, and this persistence may partly explain relapse after treatment is stopped. Because the treated cohort was small and had only one nonresponder, larger studies are needed to examine links between baseline CD8+ expansion and response. Tofacitinib significantly decreased scalp clonality and the number of expanded CD8+ clones among the top 100 scalp clones. TCR sequences shared between patients were less clear than in mice, possibly partly because of HLA diversity in the patient population.

The sample's time point label, in plain terms: around 4 weeks on oral tofacitinib. The meaning of the sample's treatment or condition label: oral pan-JAK inhibitor, 5-10 mg twice daily. From alopecia areata patients, peripheral blood was collected along with lesional scalp punch biopsies. After PBMCs were isolated by density centrifugation and stained for CD3, CD4 and CD8, a FACSAria was used to sort CD4+ and CD8+ T cells. This clone is a singleton in its sample. Its antigen is still unknown. One base away there is no much larger clone; base qualities are not given. Library prep was done by the immunoSEQ multiplex PCR assay. RNA was extracted from all samples and reverse transcribed into cDNA, which served as template for TCR sequencing. First-strand cDNA was synthesized with SuperScript III using a 2:1 mix of oligo-dT and random hexamers. A synthetic immune receptor repertoire was used to gauge amplification bias, and whatever bias remained was removed computationally. As for how the authors treated the data: Raw reads were preprocessed to remove errors, and CDR3 was defined according to IMGT conventions as the region from the conserved cysteine to phenylalanine. Clonality was calculated as 1 minus Shannon entropy normalized by log2 of the number of productive unique TCRs. Whether scalp clones were CD4 or CD8 was inferred by matching scalp TCRbeta sequences against CD4 and CD8 repertoires sorted from blood. Here the immuneACCESS table is served through TCRdb, limited to in-frame sequences with V and J called. Missing clones are a known gap in these copies; in checked studies unresolved V genes cover under half, and the rest lacks a known reason. That table furnishes V, J and clone size, whereas the DNA furnished D and trimming. Present in this sample are more than 110,000 clones, approximately 85% of which were seen just once. About 25% of the sample rests with the top ten.

V and J lose 1 base and 2 bases, and a span of 9 bases separates them. From cysteine to phenylalanine, the CDR3 is 14 amino acids long. The kept DNA is CDR3 alone, 42 bases in frame from the first base. The germline V gene specifies SNHLY as CDR1 and FYNNEI as CDR2. Specimen: CD8+ T cells sorted from blood, collected at week 4, from a patient treated with tofacitinib. This clonotype was obtained from a human donor with alopecia areata. The chain is encoded by TRBV2 joined to TRBJ2-7, with no confident D gene call. The CDR3 reads CASSEVAGTYEQYF. DNA sequence: TGTGCCAGCAGTGAAGTAGCAGGAACCTACGAGCAGTACTTC.